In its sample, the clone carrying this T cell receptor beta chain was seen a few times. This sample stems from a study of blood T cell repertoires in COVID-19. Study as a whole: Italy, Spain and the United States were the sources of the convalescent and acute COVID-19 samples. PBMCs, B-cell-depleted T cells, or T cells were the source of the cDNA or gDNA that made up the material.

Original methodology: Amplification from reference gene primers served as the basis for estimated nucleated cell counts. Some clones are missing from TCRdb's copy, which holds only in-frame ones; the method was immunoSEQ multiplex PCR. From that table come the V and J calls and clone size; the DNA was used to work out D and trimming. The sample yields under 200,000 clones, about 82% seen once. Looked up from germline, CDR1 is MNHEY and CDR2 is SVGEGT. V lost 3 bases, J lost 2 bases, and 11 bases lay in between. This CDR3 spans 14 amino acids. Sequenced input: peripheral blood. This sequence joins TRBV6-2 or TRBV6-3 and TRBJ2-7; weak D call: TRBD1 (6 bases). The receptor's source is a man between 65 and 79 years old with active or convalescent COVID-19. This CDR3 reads CASSYNREPYEQYF. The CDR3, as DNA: TGTGCCAGCAGTTATAACAGGGAGCCCTACGAGCAGTACTTC.